The clone carrying this T cell receptor (beta chain) appeared many times. From the RT-PCR reads, TCRdb called clonotypes with MiXCR, one entry per CDR3 protein. The table records about 680,000 distinct CDR3 sequences, 11% to 15% of them present only once. The CDR3 consists of 14 residues. J gave up 4 bases and V 4 bases, and 6 bases lay outside the gene matches. Germline CDR1 is ENHRY and CDR2 is SYGVKD. The rearrangement uses TRBV10-3 and TRBJ2-5; 7 nucleotides align to TRBD2. This TCR derives from a female donor in good health, serving as a healthy control. Sequenced: memory CD4+ T cells from blood. The CDR3 reads CAISGAGVLETQYF. The CDR3 DNA follows: TGTGCCATCAGTGGGGCGGGAGTTTTAGAGACCCAGTACTTC.